This T cell receptor (beta chain) came from a study of blood T cell repertoires in COVID-19. Study background: The study drew acute and convalescent COVID-19 samples from the United States, Italy and Spain.

Using immunoSEQ multiplex PCR, the repertoire was profiled, and TCRdb retains in-frame clones only, with some absent. The sample records roughly 250,000 clones, around 83% being singletons. This CDR3 has 16 amino acids. Germline V gives CDR1 SGHDT, CDR2 YYEEEE. The V and J ends lost 0 bases and 2 bases respectively, with 14 bases between them. This rearrangement joins TRBV5-6 to TRBJ2-5, with a tentative D call TRBD1 (6 bases). The source of this sequence is an elderly woman with acute or convalescent COVID-19. The sample taken for sequencing was peripheral blood. CDR3 nucleotide sequence: TGTGCCAGCAGCTTGGACAGGGAGCACTCTCAAGAGACCCAGTACTTC. It encodes CASSLDREHSQETQYF. Full variable domain (outside the CDR3, taken from reference TRBV5-6 and TRBJ2-5): DAGVTQSPTHLIKTRGQQVTLRCSPKSGHDTVSWYQQALGQGPQFIFQYYEEEERQRGNFPDRFSGHQFPNYSSELNVNALLLGDSALYLCASSLDREHSQETQYFGPGTRLLVL.